This TCR beta chain is from a study of cytomegalovirus exposure and HLA in healthy donors. The PCR contained 60 Vbeta and 13 Jbeta primers. Clones were read by immunoSEQ multiplex PCR, and TCRdb kept only the in-frame ones, dropping some. The data show 200,000 to 250,000 clones, more than 75% seen once. The junction had 4 bases not matched to a gene; V was cut back by 3 bases and J by 2 bases. The CDR3 contains 15 residues. CDR1 ENHRY and CDR2 SYGVKD come from the germline V gene. This clone was observed once. The chain joins TRBV10-3 to TRBJ1-3; TRBD1 agrees at 7 bases. Sequenced sample: PBMCs. The receptor's source is a woman in her 40s in good health and CMV-seronegative. DNA for the CDR3: TGTGCCATCAGTGACCCGACAGGGACTGGAAACACCATATATTTT. Translation gives CAISDPTGTGNTIYF.